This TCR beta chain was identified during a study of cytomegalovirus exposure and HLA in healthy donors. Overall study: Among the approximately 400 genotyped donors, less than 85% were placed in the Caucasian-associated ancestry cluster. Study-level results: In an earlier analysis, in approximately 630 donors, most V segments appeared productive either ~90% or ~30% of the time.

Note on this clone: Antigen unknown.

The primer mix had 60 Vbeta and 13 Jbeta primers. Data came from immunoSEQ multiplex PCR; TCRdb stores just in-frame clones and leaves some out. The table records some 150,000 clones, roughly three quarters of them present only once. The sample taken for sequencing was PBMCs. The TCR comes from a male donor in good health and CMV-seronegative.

The CDR3 reads CASSPRGGGSGYTF. The CDR3 nucleotides are TGTGCCAGCAGCCCAAGGGGGGGAGGCTCTGGCTACACCTTC. This sequence joins TRBV11-3 and TRBJ1-2; tentatively, D is TRBD1 (6 bases). Germline V lookup: CDR1 SGHNT, CDR2 YENEEA. The CDR3 is 14 amino acids. V lost 5 bases, J lost 7 bases, and 17 bases lay in between.